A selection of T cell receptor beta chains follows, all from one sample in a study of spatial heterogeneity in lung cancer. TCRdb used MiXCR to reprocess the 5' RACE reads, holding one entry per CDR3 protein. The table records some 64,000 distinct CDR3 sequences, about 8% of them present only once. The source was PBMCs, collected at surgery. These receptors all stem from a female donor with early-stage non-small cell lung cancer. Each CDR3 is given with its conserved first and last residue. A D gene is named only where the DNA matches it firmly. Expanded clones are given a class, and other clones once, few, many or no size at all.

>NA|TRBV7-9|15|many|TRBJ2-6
CASSFSASGANVLTF
TGTGCCAGCAGCTTTAGTGCGTCTGGGGCCAACGTCCTGACTTTC
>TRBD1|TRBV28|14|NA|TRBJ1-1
CASSGDRKNTEAFF
TGTGCCAGCAGTGGGGACAGGAAGAACACTGAAGCTTTCTTT
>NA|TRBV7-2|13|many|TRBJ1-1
CASSFNLNTEAFF
TGTGCCAGCAGCTTCAACCTGAACACTGAAGCTTTCTTT
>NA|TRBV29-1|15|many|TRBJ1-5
CSVLLQGRSNQPQHF
TGCAGCGTACTCCTACAGGGTCGTAGCAATCAGCCCCAGCATTTT
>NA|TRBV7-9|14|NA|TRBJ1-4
CASSFGLEREKLFF
TGTGCCAGCAGCTTTGGACTAGAAAGGGAAAAACTGTTTTTT
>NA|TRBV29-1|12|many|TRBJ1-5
CSVLVGGQPQHF
TGCAGCGTTCTAGTAGGGGGTCAGCCCCAGCATTTT
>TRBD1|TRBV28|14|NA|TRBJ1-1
CASRMGAGGTEAFF
TGTGCCAGCAGAATGGGCGCAGGGGGGACTGAAGCTTTCTTT
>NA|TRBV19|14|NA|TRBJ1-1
CASRPGVSNTEAFF
TGTGCCAGTCGGCCAGGGGTATCGAACACTGAAGCTTTCTTT
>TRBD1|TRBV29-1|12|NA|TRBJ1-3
CSADRGGNTIYF
TGCAGCGCTGACAGGGGTGGAAACACCATATATTTT
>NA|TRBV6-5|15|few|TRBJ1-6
CASSYSRQDNSPLHF
TGTGCCAGCAGTTACTCGAGACAGGATAATTCACCCCTCCACTTT
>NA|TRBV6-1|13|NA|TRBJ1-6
CASSEIRNSPLHF
TGTGCCAGCAGTGAAATTAGAAATTCACCCCTCCACTTT
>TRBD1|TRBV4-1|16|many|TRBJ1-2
CASSQGSTGGTYGYTF
TGCGCCAGCAGCCAAGGGTCGACAGGGGGGACCTATGGCTACACCTTC
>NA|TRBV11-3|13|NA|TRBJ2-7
CASKATGSYEQYF
TGTGCCAGCAAAGCTACAGGGAGCTACGAGCAGTACTTC
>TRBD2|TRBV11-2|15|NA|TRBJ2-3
CASSGLAGGPDTQYF
TGTGCCAGCAGCGGACTAGCGGGAGGGCCGGATACGCAGTATTTT
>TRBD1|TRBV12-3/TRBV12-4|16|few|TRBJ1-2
CASSSPRLRGLNGYTF
TGTGCCAGCAGTTCCCCTCGACTCAGGGGGCTCAATGGCTACACCTTC
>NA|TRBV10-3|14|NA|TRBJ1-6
CAISDQGTNSPLHF
TGTGCCATCAGTGACCAGGGAACCAATTCACCCCTCCACTTT
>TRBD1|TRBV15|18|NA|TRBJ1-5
CATSRDAAGTGINQPQHF
TGTGCCACCAGCAGAGACGCTGCCGGGACAGGGATCAATCAGCCCCAGCATTTT
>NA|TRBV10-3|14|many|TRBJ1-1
CAISESPMNTEAFF
TGTGCCATCAGTGAGTCGCCCATGAACACTGAAGCTTTCTTT
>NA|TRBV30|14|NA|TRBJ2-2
CAWSKRLNTGELFF
TGTGCCTGGAGTAAGAGACTGAACACCGGGGAGCTGTTTTTT
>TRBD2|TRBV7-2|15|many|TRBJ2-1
CASSPRGGRYNEQFF
TGTGCCAGCAGCCCCCGGGGGGGGCGATACAATGAGCAGTTCTTC
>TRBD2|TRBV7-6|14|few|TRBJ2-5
CASSPGGGAETQYF
TGTGCCAGCAGCCCCGGGGGGGGAGCAGAGACCCAGTACTTC
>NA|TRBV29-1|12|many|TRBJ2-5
CSVEWQQETQYF
TGCAGCGTTGAGTGGCAGCAAGAGACCCAGTACTTC
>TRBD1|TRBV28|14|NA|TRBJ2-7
CASSVGQGAGEQYF
TGTGCCAGCAGTGTCGGACAGGGGGCGGGTGAGCAGTACTTC
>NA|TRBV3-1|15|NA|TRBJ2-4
CASSQDLGAKNIQYF
TGTGCCAGCAGCCAAGATTTGGGGGCCAAAAACATTCAGTACTTC
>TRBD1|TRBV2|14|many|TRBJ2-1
CASNGQGAYNEQFF
TGTGCCAGCAACGGACAGGGGGCCTACAATGAGCAGTTCTTC
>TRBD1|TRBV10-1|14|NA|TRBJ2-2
CATQGARNTGELFF
TGCGCCACCCAGGGGGCTCGGAACACCGGGGAGCTGTTTTTT
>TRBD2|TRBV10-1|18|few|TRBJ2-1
CASSDPGGLAGAYNEQFF
TGCGCCAGCAGTGACCCCGGGGGACTAGCGGGTGCGTACAATGAGCAGTTCTTC
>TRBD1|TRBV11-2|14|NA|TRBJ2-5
CASSLRTGRETQYF
TGTGCCAGCAGCCTCCGGACAGGGCGGGAGACCCAGTACTTC
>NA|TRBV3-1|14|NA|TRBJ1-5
CASSPTRGLWPQHF
TGTGCCAGCAGCCCGACCAGGGGTCTGTGGCCCCAGCATTTT
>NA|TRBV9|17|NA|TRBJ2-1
CASSPRPTGFSYNEQFF
TGTGCCAGCAGCCCCCGACCGACAGGATTCTCCTACAATGAGCAGTTCTTC
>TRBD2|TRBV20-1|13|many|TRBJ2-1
CSGGREALNEQFF
TGCAGTGGTGGGCGGGAGGCCCTCAATGAGCAGTTCTTC